The clone carrying this T cell receptor (beta chain) was seen only once. Its antigen is as yet unknown. This specimen comes from a study of OX40 agonist ivuxolimab in advanced cancers. Looking at the study overall: The study enrolled dose-escalation patients with hepatocellular carcinoma, melanoma, renal cell or head and neck cancer. Subjects had a mean age of about 65 years, with a range of 23 to 79; around 83% were male.

Profiling relied on immunoSEQ multiplex PCR, and the TCRdb table lists in-frame clones only, not all of them. Of approximately 40,000 clones listed, roughly 80% are singletons. Study observations and caveats: Partial responders at 0.1-3.0 mg/kg showed near-lowest clonal expansion. Dosing at 0.1 to 3.0 mg/kg was accompanied by clonal expansion of CD4+ and CD8+ blood T cells by week 6.

Germline V gene lookup returns CDR1 MDHEN and CDR2 SYDVKM. The CDR3 contains 12 residues. The TCR comes from an adult with an advanced solid tumor such as melanoma, head and neck, liver or kidney cancer. The chain uses TRBV28 and TRBJ1-3, with D unclear. This sample comprised CD4+ or CD8+ T cells sorted from blood, obtained in a trial of the OX40 agonist ivuxolimab. The CDR3 nucleotides read TGTGGGACGACCAGCTCTGGAAACACCATATATTTT. As protein: CGTTSSGNTIYF. The variable domain in full, with the rest retrieved from reference TRBV28 and TRBJ1-3, is DVKVTQSSRYLVKRTGEKVFLECVQDMDHENMFWYRQDPGLGLRLIYFSYDVKMKEKGDIPEGYSVSREKKERFSLILESASTNQTSMYLCGTTSSGNTIYFGEGSWLTVV.